The 11 T cell receptor beta chains presented below share a single source sample, sequenced in a study of T cell responses to AZD1222 COVID-19 vaccine. Assay used: immunoSEQ multiplex PCR; TCRdb lists only in-frame clones, some missing. The repertoire includes 100,000 to 150,000 clones, about 90% of them detected once, and 1.3% to 1.5% sits in the top ten. Sequencing used peripheral blood, obtained on day 0 of AZD1222 vaccination. These receptors originate from an adult in good health.

The chain couples TRBV9 to TRBJ1-6; D remains ambiguous. The CDR3 spans 14 residues. V lost 5 bases to trimming and J lost 10 bases, with 16 bases between them. Germline assignment: CDR1 SGDLS and CDR2 YYNGEE. The CDR3 bases are TGTGCCAGCAGTTCCCAACCAAGAGAGTCACCCCTCCACTTT. Protein: CASSSQPRESPLHF.

The V call is TRBV3-1 (or the pseudogene TRBV3-2), the J call TRBJ2-5; TRBD1 agrees at 12 bases. Per the germline V gene, CDR1 is LGHDT and CDR2 is YNNKEL (reference sequence). The V segment lost 0 bases and the J segment 4 bases; nucleotides outside the gene matches: 9. The CDR3 length is 18 residues. The CDR3 DNA follows: TGTGCCAGCAGCCAAGATGGGGACAGGGGGCGACGGGGAGAGACCCAGTACTTC. Translating it yields CASSQDGDRGRRGETQYF.

J is TRBJ1-3 and V is TRBV19, with 7 bases fitting TRBD1. Germline V gene data show CDR1 as LNHDA and CDR2 as SQIVND (reference sequence). Trimming cost V 6 bases and J 0 bases; bases outside gene matches: 5. The CDR3 is 15 amino acids. CDR3 nucleotide sequence: TGTGCCAGTAGACAGGACAGGAGCTCTGGAAACACCATATATTTT. Translation: CASRQDRSSGNTIYF.

V gene TRBV6-5 combines with J gene TRBJ1-2; D is undetermined. Germline V lookup: CDR1 MNHEY, CDR2 SVGAGI. V gave up 6 bases and J gave up 2 bases, with 13 bases separating them. There are 14 residues in the CDR3. The CDR3 bases are TGTGCCAGCAGGCTGGGGATGGGCAACTATGGCTACACCTTC. The encoded protein is CASRLGMGNYGYTF.

The J gene is TRBJ1-5, the V gene TRBV5-1; no reliable D call. CDR1 and CDR2 from the germline V gene are SGHRS and YFSETQ. The ends were cut back, 1 base at V and 0 bases at J, with 14 bases in the middle. The CDR3 sequence is 17 residues long. The CDR3 reads CASSLLGGAYSNQPQHF. The DNA for the CDR3 is TGCGCCAGCAGCTTGCTGGGTGGCGCCTATAGCAATCAGCCCCAGCATTTT.

The chain joins TRBV27 to TRBJ1-6; D is undetermined. The V end lost 6 bases, the J end lost 5 bases, and 8 bases lay between the germline ends. CDR1 and CDR2 from the germline V gene are MNHEY and SMNVEV (reference sequence). The CDR3 contains 13 residues. CDR3 sequence reads: CASSRTDNSPLHF. DNA of the CDR3: TGTGCCAGCAGCCGGACTGATAATTCACCCCTCCACTTT.

The chain couples TRBV29-1 to TRBJ2-3; D is unresolved. The CDR3 sequence is 13 residues long. In germline, CDR1 is SQVTM, CDR2 ANQGSEA. Trimming took 7 bases from V and 3 from J, leaving 14 bases between them. The CDR3 protein is CSGRSPGTDTQYF. CDR3 sequence (DNA): TGCAGCGGCCGGAGTCCTGGTACAGATACGCAGTATTTT.

The V gene is TRBV3-1 (or the pseudogene TRBV3-2), the J gene TRBJ2-3, with D possibly TRBD1 on 5 matching bases. V lost 0 bases, J lost 6 bases, and 13 bases lay in between. This CDR3 region has 15 residues. CDR1 is LGHDT, CDR2 YNNKEL, per germline (reference sequence). The CDR3 nucleotides read TGTGCCAGCAGCCAAGATCCAGGGTCGTCCGATACGCAGTATTTT. Residues: CASSQDPGSSDTQYF.

The chain is built from TRBV11-3 and TRBJ2-2; D perhaps matches TRBD1 (7 bases). V dropped 0 bases and J dropped 1 base, with 15 bases sitting between them. This CDR3 contains 18 residues. Germline V gene data show CDR1 as SGHNT and CDR2 as YENEEA. The CDR3 DNA is TGTGCCAGCAGCTTAGATCAGGGGGGTTCCCTGAACACCGGGGAGCTGTTTTTT. Its protein product is CASSLDQGGSLNTGELFF. Combining the CDR3 with reference TRBV11-3 and TRBJ2-2 gives the whole variable domain EAGVVQSPRYKIIEKKQPVAFWCNPISGHNTLYWYLQNLGQGPELLIRYENEEAVDDSQLPKDRFSAERLKGVDSTLKIQPAELGDSAVYLCASSLDQGGSLNTGELFFGEGSRLTVL.

The chain carries TRBV4-3 and TRBJ1-5; D unresolved. The CDR3 contains 15 residues. The V gene's germline CDR1 is LGHNA and CDR2 YSLEER. Trimming shortened V by 0 bases and J by 11 bases, and 17 bases separated the two germline ends. CDR3 DNA: TGCGCCAGCAGCCAAGAGTACACCTTCGAGCGGACCCAGCATTTT. It encodes CASSQEYTFERTQHF.

This clone was observed a single time. This chain joins TRBV7-2 and TRBJ1-1, with a tentative D call TRBD1 (5 bases). This CDR3 is built from 13 residues. V lost 6 bases and J lost 1, with 9 bases in between. Germline V gene data show CDR1 as SGHTA and CDR2 as FQGNSA. For the CDR3, the DNA is TGTGCCAGCAGTCGGGACTCGAACACTGAAGCTTTCTTT. Its protein product is CASSRDSNTEAFF.